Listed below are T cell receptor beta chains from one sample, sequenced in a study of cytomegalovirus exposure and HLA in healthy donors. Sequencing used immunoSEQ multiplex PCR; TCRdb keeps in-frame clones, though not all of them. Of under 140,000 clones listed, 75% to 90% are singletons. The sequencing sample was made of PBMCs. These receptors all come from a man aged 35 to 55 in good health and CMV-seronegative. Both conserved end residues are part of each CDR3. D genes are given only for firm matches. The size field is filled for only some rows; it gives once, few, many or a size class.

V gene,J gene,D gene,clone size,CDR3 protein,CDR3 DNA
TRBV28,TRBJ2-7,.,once,CASRQSNYEQYF,TGTGCCAGCAGGCAGTCGAATTACGAGCAGTACTTC
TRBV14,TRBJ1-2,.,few,CASSLGTAYGYTF,TGTGCCAGCAGCCTCGGGACTGCGTATGGCTACACCTTC
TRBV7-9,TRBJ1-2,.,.,CASSFKDSYGYTF,TGTGCCAGCAGCTTTAAGGACAGCTATGGCTACACCTTC
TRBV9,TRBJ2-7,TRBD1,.,CASSSGTGSYEQYF,TGTGCCAGCAGCTCAGGGACAGGCTCCTACGAGCAGTACTTC
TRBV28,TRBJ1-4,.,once,CASSYSTNEKLFF,TGTGCCAGCAGTTACTCAACTAATGAAAAACTGTTTTTT
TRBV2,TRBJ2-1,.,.,CASSAGLAYNEQFF,TGTGCCAGCAGTGCGGGGCTAGCGTACAATGAGCAGTTCTTC
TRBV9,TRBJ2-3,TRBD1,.,CASSGRTGTDTQYF,TGTGCCAGCAGCGGTCGGACAGGGACCGATACGCAGTATTTT
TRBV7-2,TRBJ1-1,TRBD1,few,CASSPGQALGNTEAFF,TGTGCCAGCAGCCCGGGACAGGCCCTCGGGAACACTGAAGCTTTCTTT
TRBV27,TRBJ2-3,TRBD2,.,CASSPGGGGTSTDTQYF,TGTGCCAGCAGCCCGGGTGGGGGGGGGACTAGCACAGATACGCAGTATTTT
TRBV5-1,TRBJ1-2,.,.,CASSLEPGANYGYTF,TGCGCCAGCAGCTTGGAGCCCGGAGCTAACTATGGCTACACCTTC
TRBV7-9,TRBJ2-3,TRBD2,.,CATSPGGSADTQYF,TGTGCCACCTCACCGGGGGGGTCGGCAGATACGCAGTATTTT
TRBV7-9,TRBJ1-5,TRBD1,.,CASRPEGANQPQHF,TGTGCCAGCAGACCCGAGGGGGCCAATCAGCCCCAGCATTTT
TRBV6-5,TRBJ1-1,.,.,CASRNRARNTEAFF,TGTGCCAGCAGGAACAGGGCCCGGAACACTGAAGCTTTCTTT
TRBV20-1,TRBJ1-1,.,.,CSAQTVPEAFF,TGCAGTGCTCAAACGGTTCCCGAAGCTTTCTTT
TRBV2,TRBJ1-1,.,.,CASKEGRGSAEAFF,TGTGCCAGCAAGGAGGGGCGGGGGTCCGCTGAAGCTTTCTTT
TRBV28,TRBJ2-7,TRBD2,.,CASSSRGLGTSYEQYF,TGTGCCAGCAGTTCACGGGGACTAGGAACCTCCTACGAGCAGTACTTC
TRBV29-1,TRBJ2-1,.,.,CSAQNNEQFF,TGCAGCGCCCAAAACAATGAGCAGTTCTTC
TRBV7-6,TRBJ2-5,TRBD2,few,CASSSGLAGDRETQYF,TGTGCCAGCAGTTCAGGACTAGCGGGGGACCGAGAGACCCAGTACTTC
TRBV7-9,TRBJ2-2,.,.,CASSHYVMAGRKNTGELFF,TGTGCCAGCAGCCATTACGTGATGGCGGGGCGTAAAAACACCGGGGAGCTGTTTTTT
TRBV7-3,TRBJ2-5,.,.,CASSLRPQETQYF,TGTGCCAGCAGCTTAAGGCCCCAAGAGACCCAGTACTTC
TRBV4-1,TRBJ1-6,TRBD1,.,CASNRDRGGSYNSPLHF,TGCGCCAGCAACCGGGACAGGGGAGGCTCCTATAATTCACCCCTCCACTTT
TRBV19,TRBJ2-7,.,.,CASLRGHWPSYEQYF,TGTGCCAGTTTACGAGGACACTGGCCTTCCTACGAGCAGTACTTC
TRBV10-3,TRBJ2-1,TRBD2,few,CAISGGAYNEQFF,TGTGCCATTAGCGGGGGTGCCTACAATGAGCAGTTCTTC
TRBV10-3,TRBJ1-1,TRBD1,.,CAISPGTDEAFF,TGTGCCATCAGCCCCGGGACAGATGAAGCTTTCTTT
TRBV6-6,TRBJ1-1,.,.,CASSSRDKNTEAFF,TGTGCCAGCAGTTCCCGGGACAAGAACACTGAAGCTTTCTTT
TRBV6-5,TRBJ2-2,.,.,CASSWDLTGELFF,TGTGCCAGCAGTTGGGACTTGACCGGGGAGCTGTTTTTT
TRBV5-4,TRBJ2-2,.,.,CASSSPRGPNTGELFF,TGTGCCAGCAGTAGCCCCAGGGGCCCGAACACCGGGGAGCTGTTTTTT
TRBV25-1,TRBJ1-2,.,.,CASSETGVGYGYTF,TGTGCCAGCAGTGAAACAGGCGTCGGCTATGGCTACACCTTC
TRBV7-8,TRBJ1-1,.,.,CASSIKEDTEAFF,TGTGCCAGCAGCATAAAGGAGGACACTGAAGCTTTCTTT
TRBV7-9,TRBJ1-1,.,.,CASSLEGGWGANTEAFF,TGTGCCAGCAGCTTAGAGGGTGGCTGGGGCGCGAACACTGAAGCTTTCTTT
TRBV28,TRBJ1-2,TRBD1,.,CASSPGQSYGYTF,TGTGCCAGCAGTCCGGGACAGTCCTATGGCTACACCTTC
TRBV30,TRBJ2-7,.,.,CAWSVLHEQYF,TGTGCCTGGAGTGTACTACACGAGCAGTACTTC
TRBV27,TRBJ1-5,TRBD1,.,CASSSEGQGNQPQHF,TGTGCCAGCAGTTCAGAGGGACAGGGAAACCAGCCCCAGCATTTT
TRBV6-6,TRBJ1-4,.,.,CASSYYRVGEKLFF,TGTGCCAGCAGTTACTACAGGGTTGGAGAAAAACTGTTTTTT
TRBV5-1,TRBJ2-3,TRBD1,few,CASEGGQGTGTQYF,TGCGCCAGCGAGGGAGGACAGGGGACCGGGACGCAGTATTTT
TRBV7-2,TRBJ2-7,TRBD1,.,CASSPPTGSYEQYF,TGTGCCAGCAGTCCACCGACAGGGTCCTACGAGCAGTACTTC
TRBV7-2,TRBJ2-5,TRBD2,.,CASSNQKAGGETQYF,TGTGCCAGCAGCAACCAAAAAGCCGGGGGGGAGACCCAGTACTTC
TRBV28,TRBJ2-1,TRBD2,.,CASSLFAGGLEQFF,TGTGCCAGCAGTTTATTTGCGGGGGGGCTCGAGCAGTTCTTC
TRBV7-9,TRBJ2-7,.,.,CASSSSGTNTYEQYF,TGTGCCAGCAGTTCCTCCGGGACAAATACCTACGAGCAGTACTTC
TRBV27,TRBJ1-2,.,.,CATGGEGYGYTF,TGTGCAACCGGGGGGGAGGGCTATGGCTACACCTTC
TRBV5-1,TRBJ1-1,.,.,CASSLVAGSNTEAFF,TGCGCCAGCAGCTTGGTAGCGGGTTCGAACACTGAAGCTTTCTTT
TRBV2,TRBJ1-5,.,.,CASSEDSLQPQHF,TGTGCCAGCAGTGAAGATAGCCTTCAACCCCAGCATTTT
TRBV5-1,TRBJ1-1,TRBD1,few,CASSMTTGGTEAFF,TGCGCCAGCAGCATGACGACAGGGGGCACTGAAGCTTTCTTT
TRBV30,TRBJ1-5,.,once,CAWSSGNNQPQHF,TGTGCCTGGAGTTCAGGGAACAATCAGCCCCAGCATTTT